Each of the 11 T cell receptor beta chains below was sequenced from the same sample in a study of T cell repertoires in cytomegalovirus infection. TCRdb analysed the reads with MiXCR anew, one entry per CDR3 protein. There are a few hundred thousand distinct CDR3 sequences in the sample; under 25% occur only once, and 15% to 20% lies in the top ten. Sequencing used CD8+ T cells from PBMCs. The receptors stem from a human donor in good health (CMV status not recorded). Some clones in this sample may be carry-over from other donors' samples.

The J gene is TRBJ1-2, the V gene TRBV7-8; D gene unclear. The germline gives CDR1 SGHVS, CDR2 FQNEAQ. V lost 5 bases to trimming and J lost 7 bases, with 17 bases between them. This CDR3 is 14 amino acids long. CDR3 sequence: CASSPSQVFGGYTF. CDR3 in DNA: TGTGCCAGCAGCCCCTCACAAGTTTTCGGTGGCTACACCTTC. Supplemented by reference TRBV7-8 and TRBJ1-2, the full variable domain reads GAGVSQSPRYKVAKRGQDVALRCDPISGHVSLFWYQQALGQGPEFLTYFQNEAQLDKSGLPSDRFFAERPEGSVSTLKIQRTQQEDSAVYLCASSPSQVFGGYTFGSGTRLTVV.

This clonotype was seen many times. The V and J genes are TRBV7-9 and TRBJ2-6, with 9 bases fitting TRBD1. V trimming: 5 bases; J trimming: 0 bases; junction bases outside the gene matches: 8. This CDR3 region has 18 residues. CDR1 and CDR2 from the germline V gene are SEHNR and FQNEAQ (reference sequence). The CDR3 loop reads CASSPRTGESSGANVLTF. As DNA, the CDR3 is TGTGCCAGCAGCCCAAGGACAGGGGAAAGCTCTGGGGCCAACGTCCTGACTTTC.

The chain joins TRBV4-1 to TRBJ1-1; 7 bases map to TRBD1. Germline V CDR1 and CDR2: MGHRA, YSYEKL. Trimming cost V 1 base and J 11 bases; bases outside gene matches: 7. The CDR3 runs to 13 residues. The CDR3 DNA reads as TGCGCCAGCAGCCAAGGAATTTCCAGGGGGGCTTTCTTT. This encodes CASSQGISRGAFF.

The chain links TRBV11-3 to TRBJ2-7; 8 bases line up with TRBD1. V trimming: 5 bases; J trimming: 3 bases; junction bases outside the gene matches: 12. The CDR3 contains 16 residues. Germline CDR1 is SGHNT and CDR2 is YENEEA. CDR3 sequence reads: CASSPGTGGPSYEQYF. CDR3 nucleotide sequence: TGTGCCAGCAGCCCCGGGACAGGAGGGCCCAGCTACGAGCAGTACTTC.

The gene calls are TRBV12-3 or TRBV12-4 and TRBJ1-1; a possible D gene is TRBD1 (6 bases). This CDR3 has 14 residues. V was shortened by 5 bases and J by 3 bases, with 13 bases between the two germline ends. The DNA of the CDR3 is TGTGCCAGCAGTGACGACAGGCGAGACACTGAAGCTTTCTTT. Encoded protein: CASSDDRRDTEAFF.

On this clonotype itself: A much larger clone lies a single base off, so this may be a read error. The V and J genes are TRBV7-2 and TRBJ2-1; D may be TRBD2 (5 bases). Germline V gene sequence: CDR1 SGHTA, CDR2 FQGNSA. This CDR3 has 15 residues. The V end was cut by 3 bases, the J end by 2 bases, with 11 bases between. CDR3 region: CASSFREIAYNEQFF. CDR3 nucleotides: TGTGCCAGCAGCTTTAGGGAGATAGCCTACAATGAGCAGTTCTTC.

The rearrangement uses TRBV7-9 and TRBJ1-1; 7 nucleotides agree with TRBD1. V dropped 5 bases and J dropped 0; count of bases not matched to a gene: 6. This CDR3 region has 15 residues. Germline values: CDR1 SEHNR, CDR2 FQNEAQ (reference sequence). CDR3 sequence (DNA): TGTGCCAGCAGCCGGGACAGCCAGATGAACACTGAAGCTTTCTTT. It yields the protein CASSRDSQMNTEAFF.

The gene calls are TRBV2 and TRBJ1-1, with D unresolved. There are 12 residues in the CDR3. Germline V CDR1 and CDR2: SNHLY, FYNNEI. V was clipped by 8 bases and J by 1 base, with 8 bases between them. The CDR3 DNA reads TGTGCCAGCCTTACCCAGAACACTGAAGCTTTCTTT. Translated: CASLTQNTEAFF.

The chain has TRBV20-1 and TRBJ1-1; 7 bases line up with TRBD1. Germline CDR1 reads DFQATT; CDR2 reads SNEGSKA (reference sequence). J lost 6 bases, V lost 0 bases, and 10 bases had no gene match. The CDR3 loop spans 15 amino acids. The CDR3 region is CSARDLRQGLAEAFF. Here the CDR3 DNA reads TGCAGTGCTAGAGATTTGAGACAGGGACTCGCTGAAGCTTTCTTT.

This chain connects TRBV7-9 to TRBJ2-2; 8 bases agree with TRBD2. The germline CDR1 and CDR2 sequences are SEHNR and FQNEAQ (reference sequence). The CDR3 is 15 amino acids. J lost 6 bases, V lost 5 bases, and 8 bases had no gene match. For the CDR3, the DNA is TGTGCCAGCAGCCCCTTCGCGGGGGGCGCCGGGGAGCTGTTTTTT. As protein: CASSPFAGGAGELFF.

This chain joins TRBV7-9 and TRBJ2-3; 12 nucleotides match TRBD2. V lost 7 bases to trimming and J lost 1 base; unmatched junction nucleotides: 12. The CDR3 extends over 18 amino acids. Germline assignment: CDR1 SEHNR and CDR2 FQNEAQ (reference sequence). CDR3 residues: CASNHPVPSGGGTDTQYF. The CDR3 DNA reads TGTGCCAGCAACCACCCTGTCCCTAGCGGGGGGGGCACAGATACGCAGTATTTT.